A single sample is the source of the 8 T cell receptor beta chains below, sequenced in a study of blood T cell repertoires in COVID-19. Profiling relied on immunoSEQ multiplex PCR, and the TCRdb table lists in-frame clones only, not all of them. Of about 190,000 clones in the sample, around 89% were seen once. The material sequenced was peripheral blood. The receptors derive from a man between 50 and 59 years old with acute or convalescent COVID-19.

The rearrangement joins TRBV9 to TRBJ1-4; D remains unclear. CDR1 SGDLS and CDR2 YYNGEE come from the germline V gene. The CDR3 runs to 15 residues. Deletions cut 0 bases from V and 1 base from J, with 7 bases between. The CDR3 sequence: CASSVDEGTNEKLFF. The CDR3 region has the DNA TGTGCCAGCAGCGTAGATGAGGGAACTAATGAAAAACTGTTTTTT.

The chain combines TRBV11-1 with TRBJ2-4; no definite D call. The CDR3 consists of 16 residues. CDR1 SGHAT and CDR2 FQDESV come from the germline V gene (reference sequence). V was pared by 1 base and J by 0 bases, with 10 bases between. DNA for the CDR3: TGTGCCAGCAGCTTAGGAGCTAGTCTAGCCAAAAACATTCAGTACTTC. It specifies CASSLGASLAKNIQYF.

This chain uses TRBV11-1 with TRBJ2-7, with TRBD1 matching over 10 bases. This CDR3 is built from 15 residues. Germline values: CDR1 SGHAT, CDR2 FQDESV (reference sequence). J was trimmed by 4 bases and V by 5 bases; bases with no gene match: 8. The DNA for the CDR3 is TGTGCCAGCAGCCCCGACAGGGGGCTTATATACGAGCAGTACGTC. This sequence encodes CASSPDRGLIYEQYV.

The J gene is TRBJ1-1, the V gene TRBV19; TRBD1 aligns across 10 bases. Per germline, CDR1 LNHDA and CDR2 SQIVND (reference sequence). V gave up 7 bases and J gave up 6 bases; unmatched junction bases: 5. CDR3 length: 13 residues. The CDR3 region has the DNA TGTGCCAGTACCTGGGACAGGGGAGCTGAAGCTTTCTTT. It codes for CASTWDRGAEAFF.

The gene calls are TRBV19 and TRBJ2-7; TRBD1 agrees at 7 bases. Germline loops: CDR1 LNHDA, CDR2 SQIVND (reference sequence). The CDR3 spans 13 residues. With V trimmed by 5 bases and J by 4 bases, 5 bases remained unmatched. The CDR3 DNA is TGTGCCAGTAGTCACGACAGGGAATACGAGCAGTACTTC. As protein: CASSHDREYEQYF.

The chain recombines TRBV6-6 with TRBJ2-7, with D possibly TRBD1 on 5 matching bases. Trimming stripped 10 bases from V and 2 bases from J, with 9 bases between. The CDR3 is 11 amino acids. The germline gives CDR1 MNHNY, CDR2 SVGAGI (reference sequence). CDR3 sequence (DNA): TGTGCCACCAGGGCCACCTACGAGCAGTACTTC. The encoded protein is CATRATYEQYF.

V usage is TRBV5-8 and J usage is TRBJ1-6; D not certain. The CDR3 spans 14 residues. V lost 4 bases and J 6 bases, leaving 11 bases between the germline ends. Germline CDR1 is SGHTS and CDR2 is YDEGEE. The CDR3 region is CASSRVVINSPLHF. The CDR3 nucleotides are TGTGCCAGCAGCCGGGTCGTGATTAATTCACCCCTCCACTTT.

V and J are TRBV7-9 and TRBJ2-7, with D hard to call. V lost 5 bases, J lost 3 bases, and 11 bases lay in between. The CDR3 extends over 13 amino acids. From germline, CDR1 is SEHNR and CDR2 FQNEAQ (reference sequence). CDR3 loop: CASSPPPHYEQYF. CDR3 nucleotide sequence: TGTGCCAGCAGCCCCCCCCCACACTACGAGCAGTACTTC.